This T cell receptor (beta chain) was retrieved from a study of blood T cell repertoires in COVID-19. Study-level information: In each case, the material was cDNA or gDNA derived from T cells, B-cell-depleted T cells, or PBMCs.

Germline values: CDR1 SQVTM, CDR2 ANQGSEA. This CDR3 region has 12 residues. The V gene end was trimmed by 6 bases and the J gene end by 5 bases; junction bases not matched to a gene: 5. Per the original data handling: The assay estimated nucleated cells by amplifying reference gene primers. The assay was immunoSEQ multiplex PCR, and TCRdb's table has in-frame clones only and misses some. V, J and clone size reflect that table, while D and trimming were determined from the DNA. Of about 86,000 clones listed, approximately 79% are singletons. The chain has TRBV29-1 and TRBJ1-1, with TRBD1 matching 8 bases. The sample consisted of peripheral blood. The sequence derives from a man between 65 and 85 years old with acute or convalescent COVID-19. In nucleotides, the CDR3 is TGCAGCGTCCTGGACAGGGCTACTGAAGCTTTCTTT. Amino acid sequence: CSVLDRATEAFF.